This T cell receptor beta chain appears in the sequencing data of a study of cytomegalovirus exposure and HLA in healthy donors. Germline CDR1 reads SEHNR; CDR2 reads FQNEAQ (reference sequence). The V and J ends lost 4 bases and 4 bases, in that order; junction bases with no gene match: 6. The length of the CDR3 is 14 residues. Primers: 60 Vbeta forward and 13 Jbeta reverse. Data came from immunoSEQ multiplex PCR; TCRdb stores just in-frame clones and leaves some out. The table lists some 80,000 clones. The material sequenced was PBMCs. The rearrangement uses TRBV7-9 and TRBJ1-2; 7 bases align to TRBD1. This TCR derives from a woman aged 25-40 years in good health and CMV-seronegative. CDR3 nucleotides: TGTGCCAGCAGCTCGACAGGGTCTGTCTATGGCTACACCTTC. Amino acid sequence: CASSSTGSVYGYTF. The whole variable domain, remainder taken from reference TRBV7-9 and TRBJ1-2, is DTGVSQNPRHKITKRGQNVTFRCDPISEHNRLYWYRQTLGQGPEFLTYFQNEAQLEKSRLLSDRFSAERPKGSFSTLEIQRTEQGDSAMYLCASSSTGSVYGYTFGSGTRLTVV.